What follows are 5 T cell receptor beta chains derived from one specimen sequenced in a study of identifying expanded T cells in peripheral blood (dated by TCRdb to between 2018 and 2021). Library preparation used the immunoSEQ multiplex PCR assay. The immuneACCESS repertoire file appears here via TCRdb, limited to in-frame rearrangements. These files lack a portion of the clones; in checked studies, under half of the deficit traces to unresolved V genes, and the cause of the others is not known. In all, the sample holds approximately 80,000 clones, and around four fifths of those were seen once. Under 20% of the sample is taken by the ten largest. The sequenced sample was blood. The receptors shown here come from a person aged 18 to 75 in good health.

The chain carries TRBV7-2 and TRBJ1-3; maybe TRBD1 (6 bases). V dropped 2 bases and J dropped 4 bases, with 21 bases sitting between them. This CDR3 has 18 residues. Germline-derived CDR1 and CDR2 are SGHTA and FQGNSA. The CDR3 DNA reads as TGTGCCAGCAGCTTATCGATAGGGGGGTTGCGGGGCGGAAACACCATATATTTT. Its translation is CASSLSIGGLRGGNTIYF.

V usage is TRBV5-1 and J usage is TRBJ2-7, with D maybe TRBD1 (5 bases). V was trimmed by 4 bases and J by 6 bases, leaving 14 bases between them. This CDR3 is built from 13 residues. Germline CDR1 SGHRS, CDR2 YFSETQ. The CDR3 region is CASSPPAGPEQYF. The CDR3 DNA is TGCGCCAGCAGCCCCCCAGCAGGGCCCGAGCAGTACTTC.

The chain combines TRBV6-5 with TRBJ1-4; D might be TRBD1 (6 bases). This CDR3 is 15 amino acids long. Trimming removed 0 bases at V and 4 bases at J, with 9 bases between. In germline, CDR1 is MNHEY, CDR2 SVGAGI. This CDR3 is CASSYSIGGNEKLFF. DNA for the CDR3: TGTGCCAGCAGTTACTCAATAGGGGGTAATGAAAAACTGTTTTTT.

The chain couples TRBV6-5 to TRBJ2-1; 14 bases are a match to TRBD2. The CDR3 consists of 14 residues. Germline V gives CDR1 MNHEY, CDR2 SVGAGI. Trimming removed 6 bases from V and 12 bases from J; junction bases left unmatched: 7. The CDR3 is CASRSGTSGSSQFF. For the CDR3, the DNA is TGTGCCAGCAGGAGCGGGACTAGCGGGAGTTCGCAGTTCTTC.

The CDR3 DNA sequence: TGTGCCAGCAGGCTAAGCCTAGGGACAGATACGCAGTATTTT. Residues: CASRLSLGTDTQYF. The J gene is TRBJ2-3, the V gene TRBV7-2; D not resolved. The V end was cut by 6 bases, the J end by 3 bases, with 13 bases between. The CDR3 length is 14 residues. Germline V gene lookup returns CDR1 SGHTA and CDR2 FQGNSA.